This T cell receptor (beta chain) was sequenced in a study of T cells in Graves' hyperthyroidism and ophthalmopathy. Across the whole study: Initial diagnosis, before any treatment, was when peripheral blood was collected.

TCR beta CDR3 region amplification was performed from RNA transcripts. In the first-round RT-PCR of the TCR CDR3, the HTBI primer set was used. TCRdb re-called the multiplex PCR reads with MiXCR, one entry per CDR3 protein. In the table there are 300,000 to 500,000 distinct CDR3 sequences, around an eighth of which are singletons. Criteria for exclusion of patients were uncontrolled infection, other autoimmune disease, pregnancy or lactation. This clonotype has at least ten counts. The junction had 8 bases not matched to a gene; V was cut back by 4 bases and J by 4 bases. The CDR3 runs to 15 residues. Germline assignment: CDR1 LGHDT and CDR2 YNNKEL (reference sequence).

The genes are TRBV3-1 and TRBJ2-3; the match to TRBD2 covers 7 bases. What was sequenced was blood. This clonotype was obtained from a man in his fifties or sixties with Graves' ophthalmopathy. CDR3: CASSLGPGGADTQYF. CDR3 in DNA: TGTGCCAGCAGCCTCGGACCGGGAGGCGCAGATACGCAGTATTTT.